Included here is one T cell receptor beta chain sequence, with context. The antigen remains unidentified. V dropped 4 bases and J dropped 2 bases, with 17 bases sitting between them. Germline CDR1 is LNHNV and CDR2 is YYDKDF (reference sequence). This CDR3 is built from 16 residues. Using immunoSEQ multiplex PCR, the repertoire was profiled, and TCRdb retains in-frame clones only, with some absent. This sample yields about 100,000 clones, of which approximately 78% are seen a single time; 0.8% to 1% belongs to the top ten. These data originate in a study of T cell clones after liver transplantation. On the study more broadly: Until 12-24 months post-transplant, subjects got standard immunosuppression and no induction.

The study, taken as a whole, reports: In 5 of 8 subjects, circulating graft-donor-reactive CD4 TCRbeta sequences fell significantly after transplant. The donor-reactive repertoire was only partly measurable in two subjects, lacking donor cells.

The sequence was collected from a human donor who received a liver transplant. Sequences were derived from CD4+ T cells from blood, sampled before liver transplant. J is TRBJ2-5 and V is TRBV15; maybe TRBD1 (6 bases). CDR3 loop: CATSTSRGGRQETQYF. For the CDR3, the DNA is TGTGCCACCAGCACTTCCAGGGGCGGCCGGCAAGAGACCCAGTACTTC.